What follows describes a single TCR beta chain. The specificity of this receptor is unknown. Base quality data are lacking; no much larger clone is found one base away. The instrument was an Illumina HiSeq 2000. Multiplex PCR amplification was used to build the TCR beta chain libraries. The amplified TCR beta chain products were analyzed by high-throughput sequencing. The public reads were quality trimmed at Q25 with fastp and then assembled into clones with MiXCR by TCRdb, keeping productive beta chains. Every entry covers one CDR3 protein and lists the most common genes and DNA from its rows. The sample profile shows about 140,000 distinct CDR3 sequences; approximately 30% of them were found once. Together, the top ten hold 2% to 2.5% of the sample. This entry is derived from a study of breast tumors, draining lymph nodes, adjacent tissues (dated by TCRdb to the mid-2010s). Describing the broader study: In breast cancer patients, the study compared the TCR beta repertoires of tumor, adjacent nontumor tissue and axillary lymph nodes. The study aimed to assess the relationships and possible T-cell exchange between tumor, surrounding tissue and draining lymph node repertoires in human breast cancer.

Lymph node samples came from the axillary draining lymph nodes of breast cancer patients. Beyond this particular receptor, the publication reports: T-cell repertoire diversity in tumors was found to be lower than in lymph nodes but higher than in nontumor tissue, and preferential V and J gene usage was observed. A scenario in which most tumor T cells derive from the lymph node and then expand within tumor tissue was judged to be consistent with the data. The conclusion that tumor T cells originate in lymph nodes was framed as consistent with a hypothesis rather than directly demonstrated. The similarity between tumor and nontumor tissue repertoires was significantly greater in luminal-like breast cancer than in basal-like breast cancer.

The receptor's source is a female donor with breast cancer. Some clones in this sample may be carry-over from other donors' samples. Source material: axillary lymph node tissue.

The nucleotides read TGTGCTAGCGAAGGGACAGGGTTCTACGAGCAGTACTTC. Translated, it gives CASEGTGFYEQYF. The rearrangement combines TRBV7-7 with TRBJ2-7, with 9 junctional bases fitting TRBD1. The CDR3 spans 13 residues, from the cysteine through the phenylalanine. The only DNA kept is the CDR3, 39 bases in frame from the first base. According to the germline V gene (reference sequence), CDR1 reads SSHAT and CDR2 reads FNYEAQ.